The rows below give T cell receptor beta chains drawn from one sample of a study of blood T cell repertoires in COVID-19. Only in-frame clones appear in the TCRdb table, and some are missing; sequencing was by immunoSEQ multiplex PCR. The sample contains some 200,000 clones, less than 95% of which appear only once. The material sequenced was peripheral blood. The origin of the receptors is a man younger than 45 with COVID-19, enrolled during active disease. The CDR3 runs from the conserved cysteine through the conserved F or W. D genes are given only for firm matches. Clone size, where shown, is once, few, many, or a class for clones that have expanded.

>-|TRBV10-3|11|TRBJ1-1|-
TGTGCCATCAGTGGGGGAGCTGAAGCTTTCTTT
CAISGGAEAFF
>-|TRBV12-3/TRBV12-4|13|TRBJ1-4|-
TGTGCCAGCACGGACAGCTCTAATGAAAAACTGTTTTTT
CASTDSSNEKLFF
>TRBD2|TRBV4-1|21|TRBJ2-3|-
TGCGCCAGCAGCCAAGAGCCCCGGGCTAGCGGGGGGGCCTTAGATGGAGATACGCAGTATTTT
CASSQEPRASGGALDGDTQYF
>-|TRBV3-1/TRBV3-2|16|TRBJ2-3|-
TGTGCCAGCAGCCAAGGGTCCAGGGGTGGCACAGATACGCAGTATTTT
CASSQGSRGGTDTQYF
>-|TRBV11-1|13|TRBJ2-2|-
TGTGCCAGCATGCGATTGCGGGCCGGGGAGCTGTTTTTT
CASMRLRAGELFF
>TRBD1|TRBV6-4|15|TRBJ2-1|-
TGTGCCAGCAGTGGGGACAGGGTTTCCTACAATGAGCAGTTCTTC
CASSGDRVSYNEQFF
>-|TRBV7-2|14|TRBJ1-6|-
TGTGCCAGCAGCTTAGACAGGGAAGGATCACCCCTCCACTTT
CASSLDREGSPLHF
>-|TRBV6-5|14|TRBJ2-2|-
TGTGCCAGCAGTTACACCAGGGTCACCGGGGAGCTGTTTTTT
CASSYTRVTGELFF
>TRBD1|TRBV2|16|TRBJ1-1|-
TGTGCCAGCAGTGCGGGACAGTGGCTAGGGGACGCTGAAGCTTTCTTT
CASSAGQWLGDAEAFF
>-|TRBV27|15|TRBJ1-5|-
TGTGCCAGCAGTTTATCGGACTCCGGCGATCAGCCCCAGCATTTT
CASSLSDSGDQPQHF
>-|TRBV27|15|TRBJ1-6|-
TGTGCCAGCAGTGAACAGGGTTCCTATAATTCACCCCTCCACTTT
CASSEQGSYNSPLHF
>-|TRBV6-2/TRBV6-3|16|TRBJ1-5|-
TGTGCCAGCAGTTACGTCGGGGTTTATAGCAATCAGCCCCAGCATTTT
CASSYVGVYSNQPQHF
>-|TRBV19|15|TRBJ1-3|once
TGTGCCAGTAGTCCCCTTCTATCGCCTGGAAACACCATATATTTT
CASSPLLSPGNTIYF
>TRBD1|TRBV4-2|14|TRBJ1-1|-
TGTGCCAGCAGCCAAGCGACAGGGGCCACTGAAGCTTTCTTT
CASSQATGATEAFF
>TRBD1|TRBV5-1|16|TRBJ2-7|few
TGCGCCAGCAGCTTAGCCGGCAGGGGGCTCTCCTACGAGCAGTACTTC
CASSLAGRGLSYEQYF
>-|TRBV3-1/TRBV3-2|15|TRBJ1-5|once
TGTGCCAGCAGCCAAGACGCGGCAGTCAATCAGCCCCAGCATTTT
CASSQDAAVNQPQHF
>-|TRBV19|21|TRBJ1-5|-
TGTGCCAGTAGTATAGTCCCCAAAAATTCGTTGCAGGGACATAGCAATCAGCCCCAGCATTTT
CASSIVPKNSLQGHSNQPQHF
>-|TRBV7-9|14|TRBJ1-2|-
TGTGCCAGCAGCCCCAAGCGGGGTTACTATGGCTACACCTTC
CASSPKRGYYGYTF
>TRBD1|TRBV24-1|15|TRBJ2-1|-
TGTGCCACCAGTGAGTCACGACAGGGGGCGGATGAGCAGTTCTTC
CATSESRQGADEQFF
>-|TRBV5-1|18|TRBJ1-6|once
TGCGCCAGCAGGTTGACGACTTCTCTAAGCTCCTATAATTCACCCCTCCACTTT
CASRLTTSLSSYNSPLHF
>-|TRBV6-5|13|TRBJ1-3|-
TGTGCCAGCAGTACAGGCCGGGGAAACACCATATATTTT
CASSTGRGNTIYF
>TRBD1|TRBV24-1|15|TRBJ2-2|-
TGTGCCACCAGTGATTTTAACAGGGGGCGAGAGGAGCTGTTTTTT
CATSDFNRGREELFF
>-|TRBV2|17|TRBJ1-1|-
TGTGCCAGCAGTGAACGGGGTGGCAGGCTTTCGAACACTGAAGCTTTCTTT
CASSERGGRLSNTEAFF
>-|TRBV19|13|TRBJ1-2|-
TGTGCCAGTGGGACGGACAGCAAATATGGCTACACCTTC
CASGTDSKYGYTF
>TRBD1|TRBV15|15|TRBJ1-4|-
TGTGCCACCAGCAGCCGGACAGGCTCTAATGAAAAACTGTTTTTT
CATSSRTGSNEKLFF
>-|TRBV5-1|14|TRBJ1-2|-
TGCGCCAGCTCGGCGGCAGGGAACAACTATGGCTACACCTTC
CASSAAGNNYGYTF
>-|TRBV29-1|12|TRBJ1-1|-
TGCAGCGTTGAAAAAGCGAGGGCTGAAGCTTTCTTT
CSVEKARAEAFF
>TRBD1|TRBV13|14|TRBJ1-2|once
TGTGCCAGCATCCTAGGGGGACAGGGGATTGGCTACACCTTC
CASILGGQGIGYTF
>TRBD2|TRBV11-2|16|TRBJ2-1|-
TGTGCCAGCAGCTTAACCGCGGGACTAGGTTACAATGAGCAGTTCTTC
CASSLTAGLGYNEQFF